This T cell receptor beta chain originates from a study of early T cells in non-severe SARS-CoV-2 infection. Germline-derived CDR1 and CDR2 are SNHLY and FYNNEI. CDR3 length equals 13 residues. Trimming pared 3 bases from V and 3 bases from J, leaving 5 bases between. This clonotype appeared a few times. One entry per CDR3 protein results from TCRdb running MiXCR on the 5' RACE reads. The repertoire has some 76,000 distinct CDR3 sequences, approximately 15% of them found once; the top ten carry over 11%. The rearrangement uses TRBV2 and TRBJ2-2; no reliable D call. Material: whole blood. The receptor was derived from an adult who was a healthcare worker with PCR-confirmed SARS-CoV-2 infection or an uninfected control (not recorded which). This CDR3 is CASSETHTGELFF. The CDR3 bases are TGTGCCAGCAGTGAGACACACACCGGGGAGCTGTTTTTT. The whole variable domain, remainder taken from reference TRBV2 and TRBJ2-2, is EPEVTQTPSHQVTQMGQEVILRCVPISNHLYFYWYRQILGQKVEFLVSFYNNEISEKSEIFDDQFSVERPDGSNFTLKIRSTKLEDSAMYFCASSETHTGELFFGEGSRLTVL.